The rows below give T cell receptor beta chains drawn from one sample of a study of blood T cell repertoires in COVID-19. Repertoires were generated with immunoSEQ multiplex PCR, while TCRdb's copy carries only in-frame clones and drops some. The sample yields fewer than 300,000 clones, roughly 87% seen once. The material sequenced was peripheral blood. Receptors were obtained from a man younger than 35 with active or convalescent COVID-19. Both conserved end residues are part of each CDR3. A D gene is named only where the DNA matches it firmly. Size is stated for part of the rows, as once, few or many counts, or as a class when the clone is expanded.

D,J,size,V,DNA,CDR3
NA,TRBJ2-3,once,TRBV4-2,TGTGCCAGCAGCCTGTATGCGCCAGATACGCAGTATTTT,CASSLYAPDTQYF
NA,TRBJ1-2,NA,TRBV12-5,TGTGCTAGTGGTCCCTCGCGAAACTATGGCTACACCTTC,CASGPSRNYGYTF
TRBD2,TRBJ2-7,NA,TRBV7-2,TGTGCCAGCAGCTTAGGCGCGGGGACTAGGGGGGCCTACGAGCAGTACTTC,CASSLGAGTRGAYEQYF
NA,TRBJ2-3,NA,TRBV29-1,TGCAGCGCAGCTAGAGAGGATACGCAGTATTTT,CSAAREDTQYF
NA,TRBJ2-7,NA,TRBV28,TGTGCCAGCAGGCCACAGGGGGGGAAATACGAGCAGTACTTC,CASRPQGGKYEQYF
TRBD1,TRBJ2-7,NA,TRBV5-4,TGTGCCAGCAGTTCCGGGACAGGGGGCGTCGAGCAGTACTTC,CASSSGTGGVEQYF
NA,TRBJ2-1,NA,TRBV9,TGTGCCAGCAGCGCTAGCGATGAGCAGTTCTTC,CASSASDEQFF
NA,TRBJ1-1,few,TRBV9,TGTGCCAGCAGCCTCAGGGTAAGGCTGAACACTGAAGCTTTCTTT,CASSLRVRLNTEAFF
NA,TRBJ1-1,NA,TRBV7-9,TGTGCCAGCAGAGACGAAGGGACACCGAACACTGAAGCTTTCTTT,CASRDEGTPNTEAFF
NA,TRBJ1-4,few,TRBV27,TGTGCCAGCAGTTTCACGAGGAGGGAAAAACTGTTTTTT,CASSFTRREKLFF
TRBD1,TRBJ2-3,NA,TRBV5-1,TGCGCCAGCAGCTTGGGGGACAGGGGATCAGATACGCAGTATTTT,CASSLGDRGSDTQYF
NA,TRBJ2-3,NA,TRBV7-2,TGTGCCAGCAGCTTTGCGGATTCAGATACGCAGTATTTT,CASSFADSDTQYF
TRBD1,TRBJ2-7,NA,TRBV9,TGTGCCAGCAGTGAGGGACAGGGGATTCCCCCCTACGAGCAGTACTTC,CASSEGQGIPPYEQYF
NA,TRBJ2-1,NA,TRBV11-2,TGTGCCAGCAGCAAAGGACAGTCCTCCTACAATGAGCAGTTCTTC,CASSKGQSSYNEQFF
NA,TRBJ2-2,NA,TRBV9,TGTGCCAGCAGCGCCCCTCCCGCCGGGGAGCTGTTTTTT,CASSAPPAGELFF
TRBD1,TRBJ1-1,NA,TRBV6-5,TGTGCCAGCAATCACAGGGGGCGGCCTGAAGCTTTCTTT,CASNHRGRPEAFF
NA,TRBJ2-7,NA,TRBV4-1,TGCGCCAGCAGCCAAGGGGGGCCGTACGAGCAGTACTTC,CASSQGGPYEQYF
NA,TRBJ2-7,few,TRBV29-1,TGCAGCGTTGCCGGGAGTGGCTACGAGCAGTACTTC,CSVAGSGYEQYF
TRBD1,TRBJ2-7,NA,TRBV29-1,TGCAGCGTTTCCGGGACAGGGTCACTTTCCTACGAGCAGTACTTC,CSVSGTGSLSYEQYF
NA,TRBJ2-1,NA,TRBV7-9,TGTGCCAGCAGCCCCGACGGAGGTTACAATGAGCAGTTCTTC,CASSPDGGYNEQFF
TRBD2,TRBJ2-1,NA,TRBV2,TGTGCCAGCAGTGGTAGGACTAGCGACAAAGCCGAGCAGTTCTTC,CASSGRTSDKAEQFF
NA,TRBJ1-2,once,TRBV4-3,TGCGCCAGCAGCCAGACCGGAAAAACAGGGCTTCAGGGCTACACCTTC,CASSQTGKTGLQGYTF
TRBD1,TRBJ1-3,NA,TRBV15,TGTGCCACCAGCAGAGATCTGACAGGGGGGTTCGGAAACACCATATATTTT,CATSRDLTGGFGNTIYF
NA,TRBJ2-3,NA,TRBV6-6,TGTGCCAGCAGTTACCGAGATACGCAGTATTTT,CASSYRDTQYF
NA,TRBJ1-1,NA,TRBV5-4,TGTGCCAGCAGCTTGGGCTTGGGGGGGAGGACTGAAGCTTTCTTT,CASSLGLGGRTEAFF
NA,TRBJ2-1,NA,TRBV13,TGTGCCAGACAGGGACACCCACTTTACAATGAGCAGTTCTTC,CARQGHPLYNEQFF
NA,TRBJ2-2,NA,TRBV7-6,TGTGCCAGCAGCTTAGTCGAGGGGGCGAACACCGGGGAGCTGTTTTTT,CASSLVEGANTGELFF
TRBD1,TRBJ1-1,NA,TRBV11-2,TGTGCCAGCAGCTTGGGGACAGTGAACACTGAAGCTTTCTTT,CASSLGTVNTEAFF
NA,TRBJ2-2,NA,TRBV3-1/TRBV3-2,TGTGCCAGCAGCCAAGAGGGGCGGGGGAACACCGGGGAGCTGTTTTTT,CASSQEGRGNTGELFF
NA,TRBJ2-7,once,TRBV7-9,TGTGCCAGCAGCTTAGGGGCAGGCCCTTTGGAGCAGTACTTC,CASSLGAGPLEQYF
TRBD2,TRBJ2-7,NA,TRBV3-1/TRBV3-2,TGTGCCAGCAGCCAGCGGGGGGCCCACGAGCAGTACTTC,CASSQRGAHEQYF
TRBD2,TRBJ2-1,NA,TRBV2,TGTGCCAGCAGTGAAAAACTAGCGGGGGTAGGGCAGTTCTTC,CASSEKLAGVGQFF